Reported below is one TCR beta chain. The antigen remains undetermined. These data originate in a study of cytomegalovirus exposure and HLA in healthy donors. CDR3 length: 18 residues. V lost 5 bases to trimming and J lost 4 bases; unmatched junction nucleotides: 19. CDR1 and CDR2 from the germline V gene are SGHTA and FQGNSA. PCR was performed using 60 Vbeta and 13 Jbeta primers. Generated by immunoSEQ multiplex PCR, the TCRdb table keeps only in-frame clones and is missing some. The sample has some 120,000 clones; over 60% are singletons. Study conclusions and caveats: A later analysis linked a missense DCLRE1C variant to TCR beta V- and J-gene trimming. According to a later analysis, donors in an Asian-associated ancestry cluster reportedly had fewer N-insertions than the roughly 720-donor mean.

Sequencing was performed on PBMCs. The chain couples TRBV7-2 to TRBJ2-5; TRBD1 matches at 7 bases. The receptor comes from a woman aged 60 to 75 in good health and CMV-seropositive. DNA of the CDR3: TGTGCCAGCAGCCGCGGTGAGGGGGCGATACACCCGCGAGAGACCCAGTACTTC. Protein product: CASSRGEGAIHPRETQYF.